This TCR beta chain was captured in a study of T cell responses to AZD1222 COVID-19 vaccine. This clone was detected once. Its antigen remains unknown. The V gene lost 1 base and the J gene lost 0 bases, with 13 bases spanning the gap. The germline V gene has CDR1 LGHDT and CDR2 YNNKEL (reference sequence). The CDR3 loop spans 18 amino acids. Study-wide findings and caveats: Spike was spanned by vaccine-associated CD4 TCRs, with dominance at 160-218 and 743-854. The donor group comprised mostly white British people and more females; the analysis possibly underestimated clonal diversity.

Profiling relied on immunoSEQ multiplex PCR, and the TCRdb table lists in-frame clones only, not all of them. The sample includes approximately 80,000 clones, about nine tenths seen only once; the top ten take 5% to 6%. This rearrangement joins TRBV3-1 (or the pseudogene TRBV3-2) to TRBJ1-6; perhaps TRBD1 as D (6 bases). Sequenced material: peripheral blood, taken on day 0 of AZD1222 vaccination. This clonotype was sampled from an adult in good health. This chain's CDR3 is CASSQVDQGSSYNSPLHF. The CDR3 DNA sequence: TGTGCCAGCAGCCAAGTGGATCAGGGGAGCTCCTATAATTCACCCCTCCACTTT.